A selection of T cell receptor beta chains follows, all from one sample in a study of T-cell reconstitution after alpha-beta-depleted transplantation in children. TCRdb analysed the PCR reads with MiXCR anew, one entry per CDR3 protein. Among 250,000 to 300,000 distinct CDR3 sequences listed, about a tenth were seen once. Material: PBMCs from the stem cell graft donor, obtained from the stem cell graft. Receptor source: a human donor who donated a stem cell graft to a child with SCID. Each CDR3 is given with its conserved first and last residue. The order of the fields is D gene, J gene, clone size, V gene, CDR3 DNA, CDR3 protein. A D gene is named only where the DNA matches it firmly. Only some rows state a clone size, as once, few, many or a class for expanded clones.

d_gene: TRBD1
j_gene: TRBJ1-2
abundance: few
v_gene: TRBV7-9
CDR3nt: TGTGCCAGCAGCACATCTAAAGCAGGGGGTAGTTATGGCTACACCTTC
CDR3aa: CASSTSKAGGSYGYTF

d_gene: .
j_gene: TRBJ2-3
abundance: few
v_gene: TRBV7-9
CDR3nt: TGTGCCAGCACCTGGGCGGGTACGCAGTATTTT
CDR3aa: CASTWAGTQYF

d_gene: .
j_gene: TRBJ2-7
abundance: few
v_gene: TRBV9
CDR3nt: TGTGCCAGCAGCCCTAGGATAGGGGGGACCTACGAGCAGTACTTC
CDR3aa: CASSPRIGGTYEQYF

d_gene: .
j_gene: TRBJ2-5
abundance: many
v_gene: TRBV4-2
CDR3nt: TGTGCCAGCAGCCAAGTCACCGACCAAGAGACCCAGTACTTC
CDR3aa: CASSQVTDQETQYF

d_gene: TRBD2
j_gene: TRBJ2-7
abundance: few
v_gene: TRBV12-3/TRBV12-4
CDR3nt: TGTGCCAGCAGTTTACTAGCGGGGGGCGAGCAGTACTTC
CDR3aa: CASSLLAGGEQYF

d_gene: .
j_gene: TRBJ2-5
abundance: few
v_gene: TRBV20-1
CDR3nt: TGCAGTGCGACAAACCAAGAGACCCAGTACTTC
CDR3aa: CSATNQETQYF

d_gene: .
j_gene: TRBJ2-1
abundance: .
v_gene: TRBV10-3
CDR3nt: TGTGCCATCAGCGACAGGACGGTTGGGGACAATGAGCAGTTCTTC
CDR3aa: CAISDRTVGDNEQFF

d_gene: .
j_gene: TRBJ2-7
abundance: many
v_gene: TRBV25-1
CDR3nt: TGTGCCAGCCTGTATTCAGGGGCCGTACCCCACGAGCAGTACTTC
CDR3aa: CASLYSGAVPHEQYF

d_gene: .
j_gene: TRBJ2-1
abundance: .
v_gene: TRBV5-1
CDR3nt: TGCGCCAGCAGGATAGCGTGGGAGAGCTCCTACAATGAGCAGTTCTTC
CDR3aa: CASRIAWESSYNEQFF

d_gene: .
j_gene: TRBJ1-5
abundance: .
v_gene: TRBV15
CDR3nt: TGTGCCACCAGCAGGGAAAATCAGCCCCAGCATTTT
CDR3aa: CATSRENQPQHF

d_gene: .
j_gene: TRBJ2-7
abundance: .
v_gene: TRBV12-3/TRBV12-4
CDR3nt: TGTGCCAGCAGTTTAGTCGGTAGCCCCTACGAGCAGTACTTC
CDR3aa: CASSLVGSPYEQYF

d_gene: TRBD1
j_gene: TRBJ2-2
abundance: many
v_gene: TRBV11-2
CDR3nt: TGTGCCAGCAGGCGGGACAGGGGGAACACCGGGGAGCTGTTTTTT
CDR3aa: CASRRDRGNTGELFF

d_gene: TRBD1
j_gene: TRBJ2-1
abundance: .
v_gene: TRBV12-3/TRBV12-4
CDR3nt: TGTGCCAGCAGCGCCGGGACAGGGTTAGGGAATGAGCAGTTCTTC
CDR3aa: CASSAGTGLGNEQFF

d_gene: .
j_gene: TRBJ2-7
abundance: few
v_gene: TRBV7-9
CDR3nt: TGTGCCAGCAGGGGACTGGGCGAGCAGTACTTC
CDR3aa: CASRGLGEQYF

d_gene: TRBD1
j_gene: TRBJ1-1
abundance: .
v_gene: TRBV29-1
CDR3nt: TGCAGCGGTTTACAGGGGGCTAACACTGAAGCTTTCTTT
CDR3aa: CSGLQGANTEAFF

d_gene: .
j_gene: TRBJ2-7
abundance: .
v_gene: TRBV27
CDR3nt: TGTGCCAGCAGCTTGGGGTTCAGAACCTACGAGCAGTACTTC
CDR3aa: CASSLGFRTYEQYF

d_gene: .
j_gene: TRBJ1-1
abundance: many
v_gene: TRBV3-1
CDR3nt: TGTGCCAGCAGCCCAGATGGGGGGGCGAACACTGAAGCTTTCTTT
CDR3aa: CASSPDGGANTEAFF

d_gene: .
j_gene: TRBJ1-2
abundance: .
v_gene: TRBV12-3/TRBV12-4
CDR3nt: TGTGCCAGCACCATTAACACCGGGCCCTCCCTAGGCTACACCTTC
CDR3aa: CASTINTGPSLGYTF

d_gene: .
j_gene: TRBJ2-1
abundance: .
v_gene: TRBV18
CDR3nt: TGTGCCAGCTCACCCGGGAGCGTCAATGAGCAGTTCTTC
CDR3aa: CASSPGSVNEQFF

d_gene: .
j_gene: TRBJ1-3
abundance: many
v_gene: TRBV3-1
CDR3nt: TGTGCCAGCAGCCGGCCGGCAACCTCCTCTGGAAACACCATATATTTT
CDR3aa: CASSRPATSSGNTIYF

d_gene: .
j_gene: TRBJ1-1
abundance: few
v_gene: TRBV7-3
CDR3nt: TGTGCCAGCACCGACACATGGGGGGTAGCTTTCTTT
CDR3aa: CASTDTWGVAFF

d_gene: .
j_gene: TRBJ2-2
abundance: few
v_gene: TRBV19
CDR3nt: TGTGCCAGTACCCAAGACGGTGCGAACACCGGGGAGCTGTTTTTT
CDR3aa: CASTQDGANTGELFF

d_gene: .
j_gene: TRBJ2-5
abundance: few
v_gene: TRBV7-8
CDR3nt: TGTGCCAGCAGCTTAGGCGGATCCGGGACCCAGTACTTC
CDR3aa: CASSLGGSGTQYF

d_gene: TRBD1
j_gene: TRBJ2-3
abundance: .
v_gene: TRBV10-3
CDR3nt: TGTGCCATCAGTGAGGCCGACAGGGAAGATACGCAGTATTTT
CDR3aa: CAISEADREDTQYF

d_gene: .
j_gene: TRBJ2-2
abundance: .
v_gene: TRBV15
CDR3nt: TGTGCCACCAGCAGAGAACAGGCGATGACCGGGGAGCTGTTTTTT
CDR3aa: CATSREQAMTGELFF

d_gene: TRBD2
j_gene: TRBJ2-3
abundance: .
v_gene: TRBV10-3
CDR3nt: TGTGCCATCAGGCTAGTGGGGGGGACAGATACGCAGTATTTT
CDR3aa: CAIRLVGGTDTQYF

d_gene: .
j_gene: TRBJ2-2
abundance: .
v_gene: TRBV5-1
CDR3nt: TGCGCCAGCAGTCCTACTGGTCGGGAAAGCACCGGGGAGCTGTTTTTT
CDR3aa: CASSPTGRESTGELFF

d_gene: TRBD2
j_gene: TRBJ2-3
abundance: few
v_gene: TRBV6-5
CDR3nt: TGTGCCAGCAGTTACCAGCGGGGGATCACAGATACGCAGTATTTT
CDR3aa: CASSYQRGITDTQYF

d_gene: .
j_gene: TRBJ2-5
abundance: .
v_gene: TRBV25-1
CDR3nt: TGTGCCAGCAGTGAATCAGGCGGGCCTGAGGGGGCCCAGTACTTC
CDR3aa: CASSESGGPEGAQYF

d_gene: .
j_gene: TRBJ1-2
abundance: .
v_gene: TRBV28
CDR3nt: TGTGCCAGCAGGGGTTTGGGCGGAAGCTATGGCTACACCTTC
CDR3aa: CASRGLGGSYGYTF

d_gene: TRBD2
j_gene: TRBJ2-1
abundance: .
v_gene: TRBV11-2
CDR3nt: TGTGCCAGCAGCTTGTTTTCCAGCGGGGGTAGGAATGAGCAGTTCTTC
CDR3aa: CASSLFSSGGRNEQFF

d_gene: TRBD2
j_gene: TRBJ2-1
abundance: many
v_gene: TRBV7-8
CDR3nt: TGTGCCAGCAGCTCTAGCGGGGCCTTCTACAATGAGCAGTTCTTC
CDR3aa: CASSSSGAFYNEQFF

d_gene: .
j_gene: TRBJ2-2
abundance: many
v_gene: TRBV5-4
CDR3nt: TGTGCCAGCAGCAACCCGGGGGCCGGGGAGCTGTTTTTT
CDR3aa: CASSNPGAGELFF

d_gene: .
j_gene: TRBJ2-7
abundance: .
v_gene: TRBV4-1
CDR3nt: TGCGCCAGCAGCCAAGATACCTCTTACCATGCCTACGAGCAGTACTTC
CDR3aa: CASSQDTSYHAYEQYF

d_gene: TRBD2
j_gene: TRBJ2-1
abundance: few
v_gene: TRBV9
CDR3nt: TGTGCCAGCAGCGTAGCTCTGGCTAGCGGGGGCTCCAATGAGCAGTTCTTC
CDR3aa: CASSVALASGGSNEQFF

d_gene: TRBD1
j_gene: TRBJ2-5
abundance: .
v_gene: TRBV20-1
CDR3nt: TGCAGTGCGAAAGACAGGGGGGGTGGAGAGACCCAGTACTTC
CDR3aa: CSAKDRGGGETQYF

d_gene: .
j_gene: TRBJ2-3
abundance: .
v_gene: TRBV2
CDR3nt: TGTGCCAGCAACAGAGAGGATACGCAGTATTTT
CDR3aa: CASNREDTQYF

d_gene: .
j_gene: TRBJ2-2
abundance: .
v_gene: TRBV11-2
CDR3nt: TGTGCCAGCAAAGCAGTGGGGGTAAACACCGGGGAGCTGTTTTTT
CDR3aa: CASKAVGVNTGELFF

d_gene: TRBD1
j_gene: TRBJ2-7
abundance: .
v_gene: TRBV6-2/TRBV6-3
CDR3nt: TGTGCCAGCAGTCCCGGGACAGGGGGCGCGTACGAGCAGTACTTC
CDR3aa: CASSPGTGGAYEQYF

d_gene: .
j_gene: TRBJ2-7
abundance: .
v_gene: TRBV5-4
CDR3nt: TGTGCCAGCAGTTCGCCCAAACAACGGTCCTACGAGCAGTACTTC
CDR3aa: CASSSPKQRSYEQYF

d_gene: .
j_gene: TRBJ2-5
abundance: .
v_gene: TRBV12-3/TRBV12-4
CDR3nt: TGTGCCAGCAGTTTTTTACAGGGCGCGGGAGAGACCCAGTACTTC
CDR3aa: CASSFLQGAGETQYF

d_gene: TRBD1
j_gene: TRBJ2-7
abundance: .
v_gene: TRBV20-1
CDR3nt: TGCAGTGCTAGGGGACAGTCCCTCTACGAGCAGTACTTC
CDR3aa: CSARGQSLYEQYF

d_gene: .
j_gene: TRBJ2-3
abundance: many
v_gene: TRBV9
CDR3nt: TGTGCCAGCAGCCAAGTAGAAGGAGATACGCAGTATTTT
CDR3aa: CASSQVEGDTQYF

d_gene: .
j_gene: TRBJ2-4
abundance: .
v_gene: TRBV12-3/TRBV12-4
CDR3nt: TGTGCCAGCAGTTTCGATGCCAAAAACATTCAGTACTTC
CDR3aa: CASSFDAKNIQYF

d_gene: .
j_gene: TRBJ2-2
abundance: few
v_gene: TRBV4-1
CDR3nt: TGCGCCAGCAGCCAAGTTTTCCTAGGGAGCGGGGAGCTGTTTTTT
CDR3aa: CASSQVFLGSGELFF

d_gene: TRBD1
j_gene: TRBJ1-1
abundance: few
v_gene: TRBV12-3/TRBV12-4
CDR3nt: TGTGCCAGCAGTCTCAGGGGGTTCGTTGAAGCTTTCTTT
CDR3aa: CASSLRGFVEAFF

d_gene: .
j_gene: TRBJ2-3
abundance: many
v_gene: TRBV6-5
CDR3nt: TGTGCCAGCAGACTTACAGGGGGGGCTACGCAGTATTTT
CDR3aa: CASRLTGGATQYF

d_gene: TRBD2
j_gene: TRBJ2-3
abundance: .
v_gene: TRBV15
CDR3nt: TGTGCCACCAGCAGAGGGCCGGTAGCGGGGAACCTTATTAGCACAGATACGCAGTATTTT
CDR3aa: CATSRGPVAGNLISTDTQYF

d_gene: .
j_gene: TRBJ2-7
abundance: few
v_gene: TRBV2
CDR3nt: TGTGCCAGCGGGCGGGCAGCCTCATACTACGAGCAGTACTTC
CDR3aa: CASGRAASYYEQYF

d_gene: .
j_gene: TRBJ1-3
abundance: many
v_gene: TRBV3-1
CDR3nt: TGTGCCAGCAGCCTCGCCGGGTCCCTTGTCGGAAACACCATATATTTT
CDR3aa: CASSLAGSLVGNTIYF

d_gene: .
j_gene: TRBJ1-1
abundance: few
v_gene: TRBV7-2
CDR3nt: TGTGCCAGCAGCTTAGGGCAGGTTCCTAAGGGGAACACTGAAGCTTTCTTT
CDR3aa: CASSLGQVPKGNTEAFF

d_gene: .
j_gene: TRBJ2-3
abundance: .
v_gene: TRBV7-8
CDR3nt: TGTGCCAGCAGCTTCTTTAGCGGTAACACAGATACGCAGTATTTT
CDR3aa: CASSFFSGNTDTQYF

d_gene: .
j_gene: TRBJ1-2
abundance: few
v_gene: TRBV6-1
CDR3nt: TGTGCCAGCAGTGGGCAACGGACAGCAGACTATGGCTACACCTTC
CDR3aa: CASSGQRTADYGYTF

d_gene: .
j_gene: TRBJ2-1
abundance: .
v_gene: TRBV18
CDR3nt: TGTGCCAGCTCGCTCTTACCCGACCCCGGCTACAATGAGCAGTTCTTC
CDR3aa: CASSLLPDPGYNEQFF